This TCR beta chain was retrieved from a study of cytomegalovirus exposure and HLA in healthy donors. Everyone who donated was a healthy bone marrow donor. Regarding the study as a whole: A previous analysis found most TCR beta V segments productive roughly 87% or roughly 30% of the time. The majority of CMV-associated TCR beta chains were reported as apparently HLA-restricted in a later analysis. A later analysis reported that several of the most significant clusters appeared to be linked to common viral pathogens, among them Epstein-Barr virus.

Trimming took 4 bases from V and 5 from J, leaving 17 bases between them. Germline lookup yields CDR1 LNHDA and CDR2 SQIVND (reference sequence). The CDR3 is 16 amino acids. With 60 Vbeta and 13 Jbeta primers, the PCR was carried out. Libraries were prepared by immunoSEQ multiplex PCR; TCRdb keeps only in-frame clonotypes and omits some of them. The table records 150,000 to 200,000 clones, approximately 70% of them present only once. As concerns this clone: Its antigen remains unidentified.

The chain links TRBV19 to TRBJ1-4; possibly TRBD1 for D (6 bases). The sequenced material came from PBMCs. This TCR was sampled from a young man in good health and CMV-seropositive. The CDR3 loop reads CASSTEDRPQNEKLFF. The CDR3 coding sequence is TGTGCCAGTAGTACAGAAGACAGGCCCCAGAATGAAAAACTGTTTTTT. Together with reference TRBV19 and TRBJ1-4, the CDR3 gives the full variable domain: DGGITQSPKYLFRKEGQNVTLSCEQNLNHDAMYWYRQDPGQGLRLIYYSQIVNDFQKGDIAEGYSVSREKKESFPLTVTSAQKNPTAFYLCASSTEDRPQNEKLFFGSGTQLSVL.